This TCR beta chain was captured by sequencing in a study of T-cell memory formation after mild COVID-19. This clonotype was seen a few times. Each CDR3 protein gets one entry after TCRdb re-called the 5' RACE reads with MiXCR. The data hold around 200,000 distinct CDR3 sequences, with about 10% observed a single time. V was cut by 5 bases and J by 5 bases, with 12 bases left in between. CDR3 length: 13 residues. Germline V gives CDR1 MNHEY, CDR2 SVGAGI. The source is a man younger than 30 who had mild COVID-19 (a few samples of this study predate the infection). Cell type and time point are not known. The rearrangement links TRBV6-5 to TRBJ1-2, with D maybe TRBD1 (5 bases). Sequencing input: PBMCs or a T cell subset sorted from them (not recorded which). The chain's CDR3 is CASSHDRLYGYTF. CDR3 DNA sequence: TGTGCCAGCAGTCACGACAGACTATATGGCTACACCTTC.